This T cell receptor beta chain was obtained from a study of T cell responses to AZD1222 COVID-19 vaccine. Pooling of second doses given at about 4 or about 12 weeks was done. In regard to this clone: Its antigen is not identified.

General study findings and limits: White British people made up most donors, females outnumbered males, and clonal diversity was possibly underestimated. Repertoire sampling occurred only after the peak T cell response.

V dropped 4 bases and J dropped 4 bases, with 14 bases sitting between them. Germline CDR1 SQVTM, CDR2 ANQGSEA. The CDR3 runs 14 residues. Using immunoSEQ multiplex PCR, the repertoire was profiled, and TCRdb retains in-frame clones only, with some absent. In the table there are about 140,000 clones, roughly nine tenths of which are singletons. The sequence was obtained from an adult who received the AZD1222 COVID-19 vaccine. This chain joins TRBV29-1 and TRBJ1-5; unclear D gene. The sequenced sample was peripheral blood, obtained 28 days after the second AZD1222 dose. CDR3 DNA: TGCAGCGTTGGAGTAGGGCAAGGGAATCAGCCCCAGCATTTT. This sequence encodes CSVGVGQGNQPQHF. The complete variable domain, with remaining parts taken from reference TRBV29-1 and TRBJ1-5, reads SAVISQKPSRDICQRGTSLTIQCQVDSQVTMMFWYRQQPGQSLTLIATANQGSEATYESGFVIDKFPISRPNLTFSTLTVSNMSPEDSSIYLCSVGVGQGNQPQHFGDGTRLSIL.